The 6 T cell receptor beta chains in this list originate from one sample, sequenced in a study of blood T cell repertoires in COVID-19. The assay was immunoSEQ multiplex PCR, and TCRdb's table has in-frame clones only and misses some. The top ten clones hold approximately 30% of a sample with fewer than 35,000 clones, roughly nine tenths of them seen once. The material sequenced was peripheral blood. Receptor source: a man of 80 years or more with acute or convalescent COVID-19.

The chain combines TRBV11-3 with TRBJ2-5, with a tentative D call TRBD2 (6 bases). The CDR3 is made up of 14 amino acids. CDR1 and CDR2 (germline): SGHNT, YENEEA. Between the trimmed V and J ends, which lost 4 bases and 5 bases, there was a span of 14 bases. The CDR3 sequence is CASSSGAPGETQYF. For the CDR3, the DNA is TGTGCCAGCAGCTCGGGAGCGCCTGGGGAGACCCAGTACTTC.

This chain links TRBV5-4 with TRBJ1-3; TRBD1 matches at 7 bases. J was trimmed by 2 bases and V by 1 base; bases with no gene match: 6. Germline-derived CDR1 and CDR2 are SGHNT and YYREEE (reference sequence). The CDR3 runs to 16 residues. The CDR3 DNA sequence: TGTGCCAGCAGCTTGCAAGGGGGCGCGACTGGAAACACCATATATTTT. Translating gives CASSLQGGATGNTIYF.

This chain connects TRBV10-3 to TRBJ1-1; perhaps TRBD1 as D (6 bases). Germline CDR1 is ENHRY and CDR2 is SYGVKD. V lost 6 bases and J lost 5, with 22 bases in between. The CDR3 consists of 16 residues. CDR3 loop: CAISRQASSGGTEAFF. The DNA of the CDR3 is TGTGCCATCAGCCGACAGGCCTCGTCTGGTGGGACTGAAGCTTTCTTT.

The rearrangement uses TRBV29-1 and TRBJ2-2; TRBD1 agrees at 9 bases. V gave up 4 bases and J gave up 3 bases; unmatched junction bases: 9. Per the germline V gene, CDR1 is SQVTM and CDR2 is ANQGSEA. The CDR3 contains 16 residues. As DNA, the CDR3 is TGCAGCGTTGCGGGGGGACAGGGTTGGGACACCGGGGAGCTGTTTTTT. This codes for CSVAGGQGWDTGELFF.

V usage is TRBV7-9 and J usage is TRBJ2-3, with 8 bases that match TRBD2. This CDR3 spans 15 amino acids. CDR1 and CDR2 (germline): SEHNR, FQNEAQ (reference sequence). V trimming: 1 base; J trimming: 3 bases; junction bases outside the gene matches: 3. Written as DNA, the CDR3 is TGTGCCAGCAGCTTAGTCGGGAGGGGGACAGATACGCAGTATTTT. This translates into CASSLVGRGTDTQYF.

The chain is built from TRBV7-2 and TRBJ2-2, with a weak D call TRBD2 (5 bases). Germline CDR1 reads SGHTA; CDR2 reads FQGNSA. The CDR3 runs to 15 residues. The ends were cut back, 3 bases at V and 0 bases at J, with 8 bases in the middle. The DNA for the CDR3 is TGTGCCAGCAGCTTTTTACTAGCGAACACCGGGGAGCTGTTTTTT. Residues: CASSFLLANTGELFF.